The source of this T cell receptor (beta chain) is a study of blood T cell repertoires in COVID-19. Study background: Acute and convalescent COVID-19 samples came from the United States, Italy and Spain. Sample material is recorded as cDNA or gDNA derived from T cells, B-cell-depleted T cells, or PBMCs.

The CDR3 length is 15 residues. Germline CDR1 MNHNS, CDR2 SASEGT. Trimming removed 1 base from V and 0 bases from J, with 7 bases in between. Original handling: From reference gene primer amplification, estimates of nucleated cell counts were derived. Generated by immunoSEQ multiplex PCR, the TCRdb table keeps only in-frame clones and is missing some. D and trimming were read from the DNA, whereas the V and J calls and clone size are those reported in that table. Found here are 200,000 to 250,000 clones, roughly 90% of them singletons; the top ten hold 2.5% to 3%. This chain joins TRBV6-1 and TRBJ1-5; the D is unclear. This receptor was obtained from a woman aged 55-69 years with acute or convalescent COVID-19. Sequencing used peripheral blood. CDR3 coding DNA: TGTGCCAGCAGTGAAGGTCAGGCTAGCAATCAGCCCCAGCATTTT. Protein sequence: CASSEGQASNQPQHF.